This T cell receptor beta chain is drawn from a study of OX40 agonist ivuxolimab in advanced cancers. Study in general: An anti-OX40 (CD134) antibody with agonistic activity, ivuxolimab, was administered to patients. Hepatocellular carcinoma, melanoma, renal cell or head and neck cancer affected the dose-escalation patients.

Details on this clone: The antigen is not known.

Germline V gives CDR1 DFQATT, CDR2 SNEGSKA (reference sequence). This CDR3 contains 11 residues. The V and J ends lost 1 base and 4 bases respectively, with 5 bases between them. Study-wide findings and caveats: Both CD4+ and CD8+ T cell populations in blood had undergone clonal expansion by week 6 at 0.1 to 3.0 mg/kg. Relative to CD4+, CD8+ T cells held more expanded clones on average.

Repertoires were generated with immunoSEQ multiplex PCR, while TCRdb's copy carries only in-frame clones and drops some. The table lists approximately 40,000 clones, 85% to 90% of them singletons. The TCR was taken from an adult with an advanced solid tumor such as melanoma, head and neck, liver or kidney cancer. Sequences were derived from CD4+ or CD8+ T cells sorted from blood, sampled in a trial of the OX40 agonist ivuxolimab. The J gene is TRBJ2-7, the V gene TRBV20-1; D is ambiguous. The CDR3 sequence is CSARGIYEQYF. CDR3 in DNA: TGCAGTGCTAGAGGAATTTACGAGCAGTACTTC.